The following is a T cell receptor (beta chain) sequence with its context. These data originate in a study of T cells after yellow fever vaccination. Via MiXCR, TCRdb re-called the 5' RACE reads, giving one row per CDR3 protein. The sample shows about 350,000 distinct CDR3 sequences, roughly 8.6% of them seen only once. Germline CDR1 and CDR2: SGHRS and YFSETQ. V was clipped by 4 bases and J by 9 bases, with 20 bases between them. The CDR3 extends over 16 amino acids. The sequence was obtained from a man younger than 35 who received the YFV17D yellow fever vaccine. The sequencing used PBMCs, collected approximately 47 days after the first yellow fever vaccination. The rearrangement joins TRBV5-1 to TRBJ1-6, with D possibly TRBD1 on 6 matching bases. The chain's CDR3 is CASSILPTGTGSPLHF. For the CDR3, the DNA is TGCGCCAGCAGCATCCTCCCGACAGGCACGGGTTCACCCCTCCACTTT.